The 3 T cell receptor beta chains below come from one sample, sequenced in a study of yellow fever vaccine responses in identical twins. TCRdb redid the calling of the RT-PCR reads with MiXCR, one entry per CDR3 protein. The sample has around 2,300 distinct CDR3 sequences; 82% are singletons. The starting material was T cells from blood (PBMCs), unsorted or a sorted subset (not recorded which), obtained before or after yellow fever vaccination (not recorded which). These receptors were taken from a woman between 18 and 29 years old who received the yellow fever vaccine.

The chain uses TRBV2 and TRBJ2-1, with D perhaps TRBD1 (5 bases). V gave up 5 bases and J gave up 1 base, with 6 bases separating them. CDR1 and CDR2 (germline): SNHLY, FYNNEI. The CDR3 spans 13 residues. CDR3 coding DNA: TGTGCCAGCAGTCAGGGTTCCTACAATGAGCAGTTCTTC. Its translation: CASSQGSYNEQFF.

The chain recombines TRBV10-1 with TRBJ2-5, with D possibly being TRBD1 (5 bases). The V end lost 3 bases, the J end lost 1 base, and 9 bases lay between the germline ends. Germline lookup yields CDR1 WNHNN and CDR2 SYGVQD (reference sequence). The CDR3 is made up of 14 amino acids. The CDR3 nucleotides are TGCGCCAGCAGTGAAGGGGCCCTCCAAGAGACCCAGTACTTC. Its translation: CASSEGALQETQYF.

The chain couples TRBV19 to TRBJ1-1; D not certain. Trimming cost V 3 bases and J 3 bases, with 5 bases left between them. Germline CDR1 reads LNHDA; CDR2 reads SQIVND (reference sequence). The length of the CDR3 is 12 residues. CDR3 region: CASSMSHTEAFF. DNA of the CDR3: TGTGCCAGTAGTATGAGCCACACTGAAGCTTTCTTT.